One T cell receptor (beta chain) is described in this entry. Per the germline V gene, CDR1 is MGHDK and CDR2 is SYGVNS. Trimming cost V 6 bases and J 2 bases, with 11 bases left between them. CDR3 length: 13 amino acids. The data belong to a study of T cells in Graves' hyperthyroidism and ophthalmopathy. Overall study context: Once the initial diagnosis was made, peripheral blood was obtained before any treatment.

RNA transcripts provided the source from which TCR beta CDR3 regions were amplified. The study used the HTBI primer set for a first-round RT-PCR of the TCR CDR3. TCRdb itself ran the multiplex PCR reads through MiXCR, one entry per CDR3 protein. The table lists 500,000 to 650,000 distinct CDR3 sequences, under 20% of them singletons, with approximately 16% in the top ten. The rearrangement uses TRBV25-1 and TRBJ2-7, with D unclear. Sequencing was performed on blood. This clonotype was sampled from a woman under 30 with Graves' ophthalmopathy. The CDR3: CASRRKDAYEQYF. The CDR3 bases are TGTGCCAGCAGAAGAAAGGACGCCTACGAGCAGTACTTC.